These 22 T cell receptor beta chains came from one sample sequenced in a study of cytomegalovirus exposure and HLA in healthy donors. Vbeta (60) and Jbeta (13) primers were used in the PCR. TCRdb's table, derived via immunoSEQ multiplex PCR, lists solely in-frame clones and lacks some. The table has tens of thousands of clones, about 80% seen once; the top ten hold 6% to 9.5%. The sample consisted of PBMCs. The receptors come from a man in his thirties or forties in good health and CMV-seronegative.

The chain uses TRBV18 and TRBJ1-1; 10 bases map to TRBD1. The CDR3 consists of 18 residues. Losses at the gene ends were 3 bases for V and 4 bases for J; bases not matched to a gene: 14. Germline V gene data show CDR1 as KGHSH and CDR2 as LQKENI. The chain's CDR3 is CASSPRQLSTGGITEAFF. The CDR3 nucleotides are TGTGCCAGCTCACCTAGACAACTATCGACAGGGGGCATCACTGAAGCTTTCTTT.

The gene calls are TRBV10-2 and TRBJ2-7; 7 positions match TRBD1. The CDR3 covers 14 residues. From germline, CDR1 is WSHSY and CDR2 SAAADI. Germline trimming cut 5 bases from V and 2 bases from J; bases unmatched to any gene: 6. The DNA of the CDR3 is TGCGCCAGCAGTCCCCGGGACAGACCCTACGAGCAGTACTTC. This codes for CASSPRDRPYEQYF.

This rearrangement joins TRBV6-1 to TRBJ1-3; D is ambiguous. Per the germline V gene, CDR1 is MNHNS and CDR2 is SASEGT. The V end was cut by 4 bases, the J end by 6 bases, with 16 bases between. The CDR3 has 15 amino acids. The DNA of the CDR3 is TGTGCCAGCAGTGCCAGAGGATGGATGGAAAACACCATATATTTT. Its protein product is CASSARGWMENTIYF.

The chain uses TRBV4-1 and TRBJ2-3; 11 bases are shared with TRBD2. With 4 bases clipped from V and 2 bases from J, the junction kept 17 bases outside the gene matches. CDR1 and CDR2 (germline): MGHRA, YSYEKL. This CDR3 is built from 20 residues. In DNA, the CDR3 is TGCGCCAGCAGCCTGAGGGGACTAGCGGAATCCCTTTTAACCACAGATACGCAGTATTTT. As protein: CASSLRGLAESLLTTDTQYF.

CDR3 in amino acids: CARQGLAGSHTQYF. Written as DNA, the CDR3 is TGTGCCAGGCAGGGACTAGCGGGAAGTCATACGCAGTATTTT. The chain recombines TRBV2 with TRBJ2-3, with TRBD2 matching over 13 bases. CDR3 length equals 14 residues. Germline loops: CDR1 SNHLY, CDR2 FYNNEI. The junction had 7 bases not matched to a gene; V was cut back by 9 bases and J by 7 bases.

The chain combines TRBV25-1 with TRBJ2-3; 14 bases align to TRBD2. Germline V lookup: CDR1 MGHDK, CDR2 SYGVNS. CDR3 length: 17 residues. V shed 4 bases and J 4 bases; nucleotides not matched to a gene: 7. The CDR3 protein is CASSATSGRADADTQYF. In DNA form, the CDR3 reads TGTGCCAGCAGTGCGACTAGCGGGAGGGCTGATGCAGATACGCAGTATTTT.

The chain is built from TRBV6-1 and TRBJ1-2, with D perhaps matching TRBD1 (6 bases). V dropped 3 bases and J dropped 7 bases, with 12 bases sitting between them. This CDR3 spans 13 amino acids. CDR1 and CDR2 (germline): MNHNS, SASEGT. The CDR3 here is CASSDGGLVGYTF. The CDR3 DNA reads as TGTGCCAGCAGTGACGGGGGGCTGGTTGGCTACACCTTC.

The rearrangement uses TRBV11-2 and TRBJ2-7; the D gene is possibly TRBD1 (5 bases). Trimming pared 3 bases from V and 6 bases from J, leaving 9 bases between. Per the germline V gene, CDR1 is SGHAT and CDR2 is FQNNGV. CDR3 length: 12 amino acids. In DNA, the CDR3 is TGTGCCAGCAGCTTTACAGGAGTCGAGCAGTACTTC. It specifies CASSFTGVEQYF.

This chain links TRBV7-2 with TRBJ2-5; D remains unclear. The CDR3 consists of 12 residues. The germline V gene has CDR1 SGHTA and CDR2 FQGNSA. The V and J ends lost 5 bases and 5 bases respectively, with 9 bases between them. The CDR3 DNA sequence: TGTGCCAGCAGCCCCCTCGGGGAGACCCAGTACTTC. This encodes CASSPLGETQYF.

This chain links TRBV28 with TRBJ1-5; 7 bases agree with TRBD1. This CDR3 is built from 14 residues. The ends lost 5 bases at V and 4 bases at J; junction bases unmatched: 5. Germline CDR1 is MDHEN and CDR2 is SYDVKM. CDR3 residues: CASSRQGGNQPQHF. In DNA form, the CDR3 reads TGTGCCAGCAGTCGACAGGGAGGTAATCAGCCCCAGCATTTT.

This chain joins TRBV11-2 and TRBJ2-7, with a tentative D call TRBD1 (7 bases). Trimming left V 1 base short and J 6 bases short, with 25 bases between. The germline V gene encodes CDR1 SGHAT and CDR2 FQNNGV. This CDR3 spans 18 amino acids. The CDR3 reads CASSLVVPPGGMFAEQYF. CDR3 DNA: TGTGCCAGCAGCTTAGTTGTTCCCCCAGGGGGGATGTTCGCCGAGCAGTACTTC.

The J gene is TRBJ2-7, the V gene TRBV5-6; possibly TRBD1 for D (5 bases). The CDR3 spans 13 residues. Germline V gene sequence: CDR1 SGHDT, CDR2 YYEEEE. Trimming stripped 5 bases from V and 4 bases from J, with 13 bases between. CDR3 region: CASSPGARYEQYF. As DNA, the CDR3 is TGTGCCAGCAGTCCTGGGGCGAGATACGAGCAGTACTTC.

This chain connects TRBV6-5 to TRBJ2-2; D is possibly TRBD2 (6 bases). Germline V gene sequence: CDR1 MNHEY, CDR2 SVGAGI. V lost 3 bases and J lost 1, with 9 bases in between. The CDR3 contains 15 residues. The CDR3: CASSYSGGNTGELFF. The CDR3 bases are TGTGCCAGCAGTTATTCCGGGGGGAACACCGGGGAGCTGTTTTTT.

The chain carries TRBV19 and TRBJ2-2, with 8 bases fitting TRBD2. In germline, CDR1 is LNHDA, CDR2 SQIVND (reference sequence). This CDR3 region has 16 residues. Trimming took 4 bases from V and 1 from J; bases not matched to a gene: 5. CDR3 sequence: CASSKIAGLNTGELFF. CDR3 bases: TGTGCCAGTAGTAAAATAGCGGGATTGAACACCGGGGAGCTGTTTTTT.

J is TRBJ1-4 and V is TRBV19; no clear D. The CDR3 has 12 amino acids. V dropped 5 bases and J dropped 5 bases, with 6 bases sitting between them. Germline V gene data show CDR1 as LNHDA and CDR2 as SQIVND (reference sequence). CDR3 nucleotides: TGTGCCAGTAGTCTCTTGAATGAAAAACTGTTTTTT. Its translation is CASSLLNEKLFF.

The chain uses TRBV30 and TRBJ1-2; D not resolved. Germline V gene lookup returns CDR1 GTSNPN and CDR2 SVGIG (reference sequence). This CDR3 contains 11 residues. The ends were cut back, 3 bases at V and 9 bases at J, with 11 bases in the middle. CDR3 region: CAWRVMRSYTF. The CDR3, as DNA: TGTGCCTGGAGGGTGATGCGGAGCTACACCTTC.

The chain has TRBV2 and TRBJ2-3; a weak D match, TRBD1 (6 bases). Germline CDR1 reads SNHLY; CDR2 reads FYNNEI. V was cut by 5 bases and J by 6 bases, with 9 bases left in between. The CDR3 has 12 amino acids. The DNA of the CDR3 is TGTGCCAGCAGTTCCCAGGGGGATACGCAGTATTTT. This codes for CASSSQGDTQYF.

CDR3 DNA sequence: TGTGCCAGTACCGTCGGACAGGGGGGGGCCCAGTACTTC. It codes for CASTVGQGGAQYF. V and J are TRBV19 and TRBJ2-5, with 10 bases lining up with TRBD1. J gave up 9 bases and V 7 bases, and 8 bases lay outside the gene matches. The CDR3 loop spans 13 amino acids. The germline gives CDR1 LNHDA, CDR2 SQIVND (reference sequence).

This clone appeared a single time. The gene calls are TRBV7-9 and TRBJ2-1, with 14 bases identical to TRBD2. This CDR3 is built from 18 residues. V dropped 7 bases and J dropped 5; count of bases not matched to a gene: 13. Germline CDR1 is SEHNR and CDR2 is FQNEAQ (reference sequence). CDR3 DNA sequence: TGTGCCAGCACCCTTACCGCCGGGACTAGCGGGAGCGACAATGAGCAGTTCTTC. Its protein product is CASTLTAGTSGSDNEQFF.

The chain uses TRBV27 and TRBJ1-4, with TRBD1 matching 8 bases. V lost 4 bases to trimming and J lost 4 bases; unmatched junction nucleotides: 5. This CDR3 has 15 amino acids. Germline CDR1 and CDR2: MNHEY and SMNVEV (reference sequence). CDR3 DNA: TGTGCCAGCAGTTCCCCAGACAGGGGTAATGAAAAACTGTTTTTT. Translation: CASSSPDRGNEKLFF. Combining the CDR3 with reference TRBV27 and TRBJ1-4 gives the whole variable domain EAQVTQNPRYLITVTGKKLTVTCSQNMNHEYMSWYRQDPGLGLRQIYYSMNVEVTDKGDVPEGYKVSRKEKRNFPLILESPSPNQTSLYFCASSSPDRGNEKLFFGSGTQLSVL.

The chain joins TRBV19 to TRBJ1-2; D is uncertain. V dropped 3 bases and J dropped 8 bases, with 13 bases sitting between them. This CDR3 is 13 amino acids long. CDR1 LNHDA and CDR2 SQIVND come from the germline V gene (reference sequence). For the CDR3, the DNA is TGTGCCAGTAGTATCCCCCGAAAAAGCGGCTACACCTTC. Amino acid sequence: CASSIPRKSGYTF.

The CDR3: CASHLDSHASGNTIYF. DNA of the CDR3: TGTGCCAGCCATCTGGACAGCCATGCAAGTGGAAACACCATATATTTT. The chain recombines TRBV6-6 with TRBJ1-3; the D gene is possibly TRBD1 (6 bases). The CDR3 sequence is 16 residues long. The germline CDR1 and CDR2 sequences are MNHNY and SVGAGI (reference sequence). V lost 8 bases to trimming and J lost 3 bases, with 20 bases between them.